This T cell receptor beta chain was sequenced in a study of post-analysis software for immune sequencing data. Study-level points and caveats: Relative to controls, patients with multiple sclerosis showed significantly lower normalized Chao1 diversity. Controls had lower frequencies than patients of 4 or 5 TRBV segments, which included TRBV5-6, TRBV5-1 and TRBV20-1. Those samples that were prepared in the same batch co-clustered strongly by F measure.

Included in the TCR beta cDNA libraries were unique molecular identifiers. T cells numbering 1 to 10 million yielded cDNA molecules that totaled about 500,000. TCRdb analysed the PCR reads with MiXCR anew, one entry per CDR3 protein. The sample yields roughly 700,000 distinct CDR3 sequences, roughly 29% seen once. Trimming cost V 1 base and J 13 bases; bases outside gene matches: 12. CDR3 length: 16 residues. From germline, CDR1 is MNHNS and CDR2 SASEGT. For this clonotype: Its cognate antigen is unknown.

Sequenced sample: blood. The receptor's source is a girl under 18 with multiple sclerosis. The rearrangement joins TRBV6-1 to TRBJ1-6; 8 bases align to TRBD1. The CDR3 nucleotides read TGTGCCAGCAGTGAAGGTGCGGGACAGGCCTCATCTCCCCTCCACTTT. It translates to CASSEGAGQASSPLHF.